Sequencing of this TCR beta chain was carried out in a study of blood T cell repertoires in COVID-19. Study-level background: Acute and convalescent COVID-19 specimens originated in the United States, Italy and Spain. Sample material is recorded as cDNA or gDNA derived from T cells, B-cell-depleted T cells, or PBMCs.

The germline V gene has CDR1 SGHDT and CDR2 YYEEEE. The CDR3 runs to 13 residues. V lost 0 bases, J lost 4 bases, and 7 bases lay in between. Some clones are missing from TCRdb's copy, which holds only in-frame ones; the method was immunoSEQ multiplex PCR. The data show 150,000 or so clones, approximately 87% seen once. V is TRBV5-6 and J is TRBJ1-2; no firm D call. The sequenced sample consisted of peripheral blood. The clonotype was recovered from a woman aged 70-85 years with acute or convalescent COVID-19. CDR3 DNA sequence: TGTGCCAGCAGCTTGGCGGCGGTCTATGGCTACACCTTC. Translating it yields CASSLAAVYGYTF.